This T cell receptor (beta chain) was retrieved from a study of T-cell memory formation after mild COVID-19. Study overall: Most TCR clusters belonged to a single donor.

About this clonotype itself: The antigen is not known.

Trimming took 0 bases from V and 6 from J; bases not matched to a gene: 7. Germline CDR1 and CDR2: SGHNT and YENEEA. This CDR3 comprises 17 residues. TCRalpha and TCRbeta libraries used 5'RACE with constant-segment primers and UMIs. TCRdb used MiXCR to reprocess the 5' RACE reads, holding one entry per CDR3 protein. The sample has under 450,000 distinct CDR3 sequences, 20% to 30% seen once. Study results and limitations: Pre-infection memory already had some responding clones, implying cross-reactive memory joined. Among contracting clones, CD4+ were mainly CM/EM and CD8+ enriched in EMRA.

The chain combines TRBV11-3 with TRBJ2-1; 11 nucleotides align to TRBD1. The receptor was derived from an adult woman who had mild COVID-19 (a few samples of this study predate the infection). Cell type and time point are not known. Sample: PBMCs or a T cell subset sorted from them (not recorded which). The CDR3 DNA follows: TGTGCCAGCAGCTTAGAGATGTGGGGGACAGGGGGCAATGAGCAGTTCTTC. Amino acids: CASSLEMWGTGGNEQFF.